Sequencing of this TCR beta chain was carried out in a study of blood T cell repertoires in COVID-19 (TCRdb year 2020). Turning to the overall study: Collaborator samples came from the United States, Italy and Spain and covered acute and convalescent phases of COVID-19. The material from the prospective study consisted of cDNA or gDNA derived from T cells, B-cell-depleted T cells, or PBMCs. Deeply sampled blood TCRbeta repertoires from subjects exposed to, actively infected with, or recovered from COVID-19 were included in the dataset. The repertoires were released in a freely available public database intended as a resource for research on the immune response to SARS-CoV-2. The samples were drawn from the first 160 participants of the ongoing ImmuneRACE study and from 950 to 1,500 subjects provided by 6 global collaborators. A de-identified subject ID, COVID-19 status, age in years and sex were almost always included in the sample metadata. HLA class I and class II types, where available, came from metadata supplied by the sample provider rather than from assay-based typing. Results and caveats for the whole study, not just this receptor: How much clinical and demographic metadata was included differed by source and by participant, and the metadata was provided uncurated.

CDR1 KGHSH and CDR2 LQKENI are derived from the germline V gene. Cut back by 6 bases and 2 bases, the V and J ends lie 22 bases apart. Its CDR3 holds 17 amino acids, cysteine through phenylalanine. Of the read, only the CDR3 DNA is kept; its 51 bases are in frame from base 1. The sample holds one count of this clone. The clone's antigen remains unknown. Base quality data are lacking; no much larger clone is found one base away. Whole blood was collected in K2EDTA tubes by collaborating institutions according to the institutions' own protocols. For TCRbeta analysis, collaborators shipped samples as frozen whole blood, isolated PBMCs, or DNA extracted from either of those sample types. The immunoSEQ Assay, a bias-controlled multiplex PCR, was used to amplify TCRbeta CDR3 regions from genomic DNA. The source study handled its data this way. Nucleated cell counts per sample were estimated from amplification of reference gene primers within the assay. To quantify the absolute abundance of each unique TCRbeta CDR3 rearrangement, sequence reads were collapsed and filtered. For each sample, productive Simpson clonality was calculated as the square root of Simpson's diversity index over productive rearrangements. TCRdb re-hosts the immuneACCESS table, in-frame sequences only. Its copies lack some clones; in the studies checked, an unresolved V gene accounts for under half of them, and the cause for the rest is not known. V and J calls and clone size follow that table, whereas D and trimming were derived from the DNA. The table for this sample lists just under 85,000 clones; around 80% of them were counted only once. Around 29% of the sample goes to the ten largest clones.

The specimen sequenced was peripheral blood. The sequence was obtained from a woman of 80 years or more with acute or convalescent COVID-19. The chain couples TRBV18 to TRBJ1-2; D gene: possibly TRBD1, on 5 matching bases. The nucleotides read TGTGCCAGCTCCTCATCGGTCCAGGGCACCTCAAACTATGGCTACACCTTC. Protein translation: CASSSSVQGTSNYGYTF. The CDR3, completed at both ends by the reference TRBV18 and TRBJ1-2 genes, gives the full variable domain NAGVMQNPRHLVRRRGQEARLRCSPMKGHSHVYWYRQLPEEGLKFMVYLQKENIIDESGMPKERFSAEFPKEGPSILRIQQVVRGDSAAYFCASSSSVQGTSNYGYTFGSGTRLTVV.